This is a list of T cell receptor beta chains from one sample in a study of blood T cells in healthy people across ages. One entry per CDR3 protein, called by TCRdb with MiXCR from the 5' RACE reads. The repertoire holds more than 650,000 distinct CDR3 sequences, 50% to 65% seen once, with approximately 41% in the top ten. The sample taken for sequencing was blood. Every receptor here comes from a man older than 75 in good health. Both conserved end residues are part of each CDR3. Each record gives: V gene, D gene, clone size, J gene, CDR3 protein, CDR3 DNA. A D gene is named only where the DNA matches it firmly. Clone sizes are given selectively: once, few, many, or a class where the clone is expanded.

TRBV12-3/TRBV12-4	TRBD2	few	TRBJ2-7	CASSYLAGVVEQYF	TGTGCCAGCAGTTACCTAGCGGGAGTAGTCGAGCAGTACTTC
TRBV28	NA	few	TRBJ2-7	CASSLAEIGGYEQYF	TGTGCCAGCAGTTTAGCGGAGATCGGGGGCTACGAGCAGTACTTC
TRBV5-1	TRBD2	NA	TRBJ2-7	CASSFGLAGSFNEQYF	TGCGCCAGCAGCTTCGGACTAGCGGGATCTTTCAATGAGCAGTACTTC
TRBV2	NA	NA	TRBJ2-2	CASGSSGSNTGELFF	TGTGCCAGCGGTTCGAGCGGTTCGAACACCGGGGAGCTGTTTTTT
TRBV18	TRBD2	NA	TRBJ2-3	CASSGLAGFADTQYF	TGTGCCAGCTCAGGCCTAGCGGGTTTCGCAGATACGCAGTATTTT
TRBV5-1	NA	NA	TRBJ2-4	CASSLQGGENIQYF	TGCGCCAGCAGCTTACAGGGAGGTGAGAACATTCAGTACTTC
TRBV6-2/TRBV6-3	NA	few	TRBJ1-2	CASNEGFGYTF	TGTGCCAGCAATGAGGGGTTTGGCTACACCTTC
TRBV18	NA	NA	TRBJ2-3	CASSPWKTTDTQYF	TGTGCCAGCTCCCCGTGGAAAACCACAGATACGCAGTATTTT
TRBV24-1	TRBD1	NA	TRBJ2-5	CATSKSGTGGRETQYF	TGTGCCACCAGTAAATCCGGGACAGGGGGCCGGGAGACCCAGTACTTC
TRBV7-2	TRBD2	NA	TRBJ2-5	CASSPSSGGYF	TGTGCCAGCAGCCCATCTAGCGGGGGGTACTTC
TRBV6-1	NA	NA	TRBJ2-3	CASSDWVEGHRYAYF	TGTGCCAGCAGTGACTGGGTGGAAGGGCACAGATACGCGTATTTT
TRBV6-6	TRBD1	few	TRBJ2-7	CASGDSTYEQYF	TGTGCCAGTGGGGACAGCACCTACGAGCAGTACTTC
TRBV13	TRBD1	NA	TRBJ1-1	CASSLRDSYPEAFF	TGTGCCAGCAGCTTAAGGGACAGCTACCCTGAAGCTTTCTTT
TRBV20-1	NA	few	TRBJ2-7	CSARGGSSFYEQYF	TGCAGTGCTAGAGGTGGAAGCAGCTTCTACGAGCAGTACTTC
TRBV20-1	TRBD1	NA	TRBJ2-5	CSAALTGGEETQYF	TGCAGTGCCGCCCTGACAGGGGGCGAGGAGACCCAGTACTTC
TRBV20-1	TRBD1	NA	TRBJ2-5	CSASDRDRVQETQYF	TGCAGTGCTAGCGACCGGGACAGGGTCCAAGAGACCCAGTACTTC
TRBV27	TRBD1	NA	TRBJ1-2	CASSFTPYDSPLRTGGDYGYTF	TGTGCCAGCAGTTTCACACCATATGATTCACCACTTAGGACAGGGGGCGACTATGGCTACACCTTC
TRBV5-4	NA	NA	TRBJ2-3	CASSRGQQWDTQYF	TGTGCCAGCAGTCGAGGACAGCAATGGGATACGCAGTATTTT
TRBV20-1	TRBD2	NA	TRBJ2-1	CSARGRTSGRSGRYNEQFF	TGCAGTGCTAGAGGGCGGACTAGCGGGAGGTCGGGACGCTACAATGAGCAGTTCTTC
TRBV18	NA	NA	TRBJ2-1	CASSLPNTNNEQFF	TGTGCCAGCTCACTCCCAAATACTAACAATGAGCAGTTCTTC
TRBV6-5	NA	NA	TRBJ1-1	CASSFILNTEAFF	TGTGCCAGCAGTTTCATCCTTAACACTGAAGCTTTCTTT
TRBV7-2	NA	few	TRBJ2-7	CASSSQQGSYEQYF	TGTGCCAGCAGCTCACAACAGGGTTCCTACGAGCAGTACTTC
TRBV14	NA	NA	TRBJ1-1	CASSPPFPGRETEAFF	TGTGCCAGCAGCCCCCCTTTCCCGGGACGAGAAACTGAAGCTTTCTTT
TRBV19	TRBD2	NA	TRBJ2-3	CASSIGGGQRYAYF	TGTGCCAGTAGTATAGGCGGGGGGCAGAGATACGCGTATTTT